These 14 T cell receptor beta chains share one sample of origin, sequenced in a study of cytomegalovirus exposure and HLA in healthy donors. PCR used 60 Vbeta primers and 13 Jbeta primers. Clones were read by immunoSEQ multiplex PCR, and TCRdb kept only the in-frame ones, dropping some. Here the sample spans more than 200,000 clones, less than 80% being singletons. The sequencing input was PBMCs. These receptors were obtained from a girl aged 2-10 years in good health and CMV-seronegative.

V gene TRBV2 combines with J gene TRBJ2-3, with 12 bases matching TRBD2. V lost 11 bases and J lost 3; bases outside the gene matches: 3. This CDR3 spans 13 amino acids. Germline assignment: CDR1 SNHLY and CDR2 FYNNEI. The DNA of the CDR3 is TGTGCCGGAGGGACTAGCGGGACAGATACGCAGTATTTT. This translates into CAGGTSGTDTQYF.

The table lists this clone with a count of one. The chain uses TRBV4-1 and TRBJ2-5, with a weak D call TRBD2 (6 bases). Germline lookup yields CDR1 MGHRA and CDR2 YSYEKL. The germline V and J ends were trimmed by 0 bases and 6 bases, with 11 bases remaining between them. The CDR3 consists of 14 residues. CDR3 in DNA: TGCGCCAGCAGCCAAGATGGGGGGTCGCAGACCCAGTACTTC. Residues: CASSQDGGSQTQYF.

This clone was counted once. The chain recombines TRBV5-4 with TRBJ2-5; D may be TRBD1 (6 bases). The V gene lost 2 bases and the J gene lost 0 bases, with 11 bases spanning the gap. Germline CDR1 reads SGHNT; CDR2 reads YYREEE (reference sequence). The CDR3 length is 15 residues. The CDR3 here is CASSFETGYQETQYF. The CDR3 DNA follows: TGTGCCAGCAGCTTTGAAACAGGGTACCAAGAGACCCAGTACTTC.

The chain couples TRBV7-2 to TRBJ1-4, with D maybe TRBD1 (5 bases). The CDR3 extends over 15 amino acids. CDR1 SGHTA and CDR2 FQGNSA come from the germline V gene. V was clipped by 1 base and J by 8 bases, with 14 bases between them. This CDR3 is CASSLDGGLLEKLFF. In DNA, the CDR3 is TGTGCCAGCAGCTTAGATGGGGGGTTGCTCGAAAAACTGTTTTTT.

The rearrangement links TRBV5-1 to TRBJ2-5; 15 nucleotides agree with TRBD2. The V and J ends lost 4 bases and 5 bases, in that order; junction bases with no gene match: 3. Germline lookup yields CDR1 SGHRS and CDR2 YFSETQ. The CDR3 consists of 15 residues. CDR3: CASSDGLAGGETQYF. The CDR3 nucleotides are TGCGCCAGCAGCGACGGACTAGCGGGAGGGGAGACCCAGTACTTC.

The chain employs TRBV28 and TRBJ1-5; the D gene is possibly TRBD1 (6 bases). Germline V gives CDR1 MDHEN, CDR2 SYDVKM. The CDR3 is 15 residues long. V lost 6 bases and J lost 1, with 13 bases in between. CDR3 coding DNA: TGTGCCAGCAGAGGTCCAGGGGCGAGCAATCAGCCCCAGCATTTT. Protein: CASRGPGASNQPQHF.

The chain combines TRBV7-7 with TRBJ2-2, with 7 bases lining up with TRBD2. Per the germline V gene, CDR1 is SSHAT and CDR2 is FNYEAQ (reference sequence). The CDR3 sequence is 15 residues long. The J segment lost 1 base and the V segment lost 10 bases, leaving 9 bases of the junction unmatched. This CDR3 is CATGGNRGNTGELFF. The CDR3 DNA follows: TGTGCCACCGGGGGGAACAGAGGGAACACCGGGGAGCTGTTTTTT.

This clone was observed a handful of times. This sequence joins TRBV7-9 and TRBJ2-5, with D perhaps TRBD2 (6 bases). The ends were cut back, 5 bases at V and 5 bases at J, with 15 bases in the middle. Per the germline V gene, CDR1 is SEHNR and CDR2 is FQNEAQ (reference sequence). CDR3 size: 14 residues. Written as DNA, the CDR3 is TGTGCCAGCAGCAACCTCGGGGGAATGGAGACCCAGTACTTC. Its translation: CASSNLGGMETQYF.

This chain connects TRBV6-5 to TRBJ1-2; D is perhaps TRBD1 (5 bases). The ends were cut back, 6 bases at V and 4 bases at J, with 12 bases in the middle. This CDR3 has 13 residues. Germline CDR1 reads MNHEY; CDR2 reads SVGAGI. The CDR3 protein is CASSRGTGYGYTF. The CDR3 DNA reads TGTGCCAGCAGCCGCGGGACGGGCTATGGCTACACCTTC.

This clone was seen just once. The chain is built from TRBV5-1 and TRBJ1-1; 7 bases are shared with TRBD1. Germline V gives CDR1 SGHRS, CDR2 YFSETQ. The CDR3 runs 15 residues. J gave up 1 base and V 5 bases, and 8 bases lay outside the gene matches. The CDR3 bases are TGCGCCAGCAGGACGACGACAGGGTGGAACACTGAAGCTTTCTTT. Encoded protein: CASRTTTGWNTEAFF. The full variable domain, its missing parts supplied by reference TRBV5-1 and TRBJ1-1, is KAGVTQTPRYLIKTRGQQVTLSCSPISGHRSVSWYQQTPGQGLQFLFEYFSETQRNKGNFPGRFSGRQFSNSRSEMNVSTLELGDSALYLCASRTTTGWNTEAFFGQGTRLTVV.

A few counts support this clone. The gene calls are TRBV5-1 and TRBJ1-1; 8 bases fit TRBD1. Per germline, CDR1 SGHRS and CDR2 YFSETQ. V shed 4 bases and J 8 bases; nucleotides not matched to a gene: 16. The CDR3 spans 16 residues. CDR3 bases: TGCGCCAGCAGCCCTATGGGACAGGATTTTGGATCCGAAGCTTTCTTT. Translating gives CASSPMGQDFGSEAFF.

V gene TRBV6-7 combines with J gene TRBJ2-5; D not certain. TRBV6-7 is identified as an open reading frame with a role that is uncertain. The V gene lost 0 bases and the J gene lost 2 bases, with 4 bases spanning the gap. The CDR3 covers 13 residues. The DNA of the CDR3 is TGTGCCAGCAGTTACTCCTTACAAGAGACCCAGTACTTC. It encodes CASSYSLQETQYF.

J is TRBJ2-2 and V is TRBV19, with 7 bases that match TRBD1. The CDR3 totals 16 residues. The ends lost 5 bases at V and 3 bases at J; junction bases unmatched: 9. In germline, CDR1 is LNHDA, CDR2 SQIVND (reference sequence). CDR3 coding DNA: TGTGCCAGTAGTCCCCGGGACAGCTCATACACCGGGGAGCTGTTTTTT. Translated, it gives CASSPRDSSYTGELFF.

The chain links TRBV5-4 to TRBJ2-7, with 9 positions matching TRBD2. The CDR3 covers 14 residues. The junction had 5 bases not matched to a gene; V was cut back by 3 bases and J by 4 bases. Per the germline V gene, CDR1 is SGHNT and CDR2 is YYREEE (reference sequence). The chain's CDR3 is CASSSGLAEYEQYF. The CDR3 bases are TGTGCCAGCAGCTCGGGACTAGCAGAATACGAGCAGTACTTC.